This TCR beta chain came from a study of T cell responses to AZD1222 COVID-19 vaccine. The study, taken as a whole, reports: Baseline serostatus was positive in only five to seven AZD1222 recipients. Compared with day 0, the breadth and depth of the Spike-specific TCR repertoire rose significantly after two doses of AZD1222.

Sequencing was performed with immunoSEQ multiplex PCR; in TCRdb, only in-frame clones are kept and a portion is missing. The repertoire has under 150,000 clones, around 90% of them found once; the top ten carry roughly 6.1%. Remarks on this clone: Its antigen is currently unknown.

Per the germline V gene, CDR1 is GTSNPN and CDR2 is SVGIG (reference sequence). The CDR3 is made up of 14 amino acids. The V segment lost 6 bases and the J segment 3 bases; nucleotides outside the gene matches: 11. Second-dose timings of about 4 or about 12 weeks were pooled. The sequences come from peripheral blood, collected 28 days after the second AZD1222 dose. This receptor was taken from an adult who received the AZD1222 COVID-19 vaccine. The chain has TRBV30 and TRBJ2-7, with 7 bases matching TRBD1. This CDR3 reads CACMGTVEIYEQYF. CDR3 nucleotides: TGTGCCTGCATGGGGACAGTTGAAATCTACGAGCAGTACTTC.